Shown below are 18 T cell receptor beta chains from a single sample sequenced in a study of Graves' ophthalmopathy and Graves' hyperthyroidism (dated by TCRdb to 2017 to 2018). Sequencing took place on an Illumina HiSeq 2000. TCR beta CDR3 regions were amplified from RNA transcripts for repertoire sequencing. A first-round RT-PCR used HTBI primers with the Qiagen OneStep RT-PCR kit, followed by a second-round multiplex PCR, size selection and purification. TCRdb trimmed the raw reads at Q25, called clones with MiXCR and kept productive beta chains. Identical CDR3 proteins give one entry, which carries the most common genes and DNA. In all, the sample holds approximately 700,000 distinct CDR3 sequences, and about 38% of those were seen once. The ten largest account for 2.5% to 3.5% of the sample. The sequenced sample consisted of peripheral blood. These receptors were taken from an adult man with Graves' ophthalmopathy.

This clonotype was recorded many times. The J gene is TRBJ1-2, the V gene TRBV10-3; no firm D call. Germline CDR1 is ENHRY and CDR2 is SYGVKD. Trimming left V 0 bases short and J 7 bases short, with 9 bases between. This CDR3 comprises 13 residues. The DNA of the CDR3 is TGTGCCATCAGTGAGTCAGGGCAGAGTGGCTACACCTTC. Its protein is CAISESGQSGYTF.

The V and J genes are TRBV20-1 and TRBJ2-3, with TRBD1 matching over 9 bases. Germline CDR1 and CDR2: DFQATT and SNEGSKA (reference sequence). After removal of 6 bases from V and 4 bases from J, the junction contained 11 bases not matched to a gene. The CDR3 loop spans 15 amino acids. Here the CDR3 reads CSAAGTGMDPDTQYF. DNA for the CDR3: TGCAGTGCAGCCGGGACAGGGATGGATCCAGATACGCAGTATTTT.

The rearrangement joins TRBV25-1 to TRBJ1-4; D is possibly TRBD1 (5 bases). The germline gives CDR1 MGHDK, CDR2 SYGVNS. Between the trimmed V and J ends, which lost 4 bases and 8 bases, there was a span of 14 bases. The CDR3 loop spans 14 amino acids. In DNA, the CDR3 is TGTGCCAGCAGTGCCACAGGACATCCGGAAAAACTGTTTTTT. Its protein product is CASSATGHPEKLFF.

This clonotype was recorded at least ten times. The V and J genes are TRBV25-1 and TRBJ2-3; TRBD1 matches at 10 bases. The CDR3 runs to 15 residues. With V trimmed by 6 bases and J by 4 bases, 7 bases remained unmatched. Germline loops: CDR1 MGHDK, CDR2 SYGVNS. The CDR3 bases are TGTGCCAGCAGGGGGGACAGGGGTGCGGCAGATACGCAGTATTTT. Its translation: CASRGDRGAADTQYF.

The V call is TRBV19, the J call TRBJ2-5, with 7 bases matching TRBD1. In germline, CDR1 is LNHDA, CDR2 SQIVND (reference sequence). The V segment lost 3 bases and the J segment 4 bases; nucleotides outside the gene matches: 2. This CDR3 is 13 amino acids long. This CDR3 reads CASSIGTVETQYF. The CDR3 coding sequence is TGTGCCAGTAGTATTGGGACAGTAGAGACCCAGTACTTC.

This clonotype was seen many times. At one boundary the junction diverges from the germline segment, which might be a read error. The chain links TRBV7-2 to TRBJ1-1, with D maybe TRBD1 (5 bases). The CDR3 contains 12 residues. Germline V CDR1 and CDR2: SGHTA, FQGNSA. CDR3 nucleotide sequence: TGTGCCAGCAGCCAACGACTTGGACACGTTCGATTT. This encodes CASSQRLGHVRF.

To note about this clonotype: One base away lies a much larger clone, so this may be a sequencing read error. The rearrangement uses TRBV7-8 and TRBJ1-3; D remains unclear. The germline V gene has CDR1 SGHVS and CDR2 FQNEAQ. The CDR3 contains 13 residues. The CDR3 DNA sequence: TGCGCCAACAGCTCAGGAGCCGGAAACACCATATATTTT. Its translation: CANSSGAGNTIYF.

The chain uses TRBV11-2 and TRBJ2-2; TRBD1 might be the D (5 bases). The V gene's germline CDR1 is SGHAT and CDR2 FQNNGV. Trimming took off 4 bases at V and 2 bases at J, with 11 bases between the two ends. CDR3 length: 15 amino acids. CDR3 DNA: TGTGCCAGCAGCTCCAGGGTGCCCAACACCGGGGAGCTGTTTTTT. This codes for CASSSRVPNTGELFF.

The table lists this clonotype with many counts. The chain combines TRBV10-3 with TRBJ2-3; no clear D gene. The length of the CDR3 is 12 residues. Germline CDR1 ENHRY, CDR2 SYGVKD. The CDR3 DNA is TGTGCGACCGGTGGATCTGGAGATACGCAGTATTTT. Its translation is CATGGSGDTQYF.

In this sample, this clonotype turned up many times. The chain uses TRBV14 and TRBJ2-5; perhaps TRBD2 as D (6 bases). The CDR3 spans 14 residues. Per germline, CDR1 SGHDN and CDR2 FVKESK. The V end lost 5 bases, the J end lost 4 bases, and 14 bases lay between the germline ends. The CDR3, as DNA: TGTGCCAGCAGCTCTCGACTAGGGGCAGAGACCCAGTACTTC. Its translation: CASSSRLGAETQYF. Together with reference TRBV14 and TRBJ2-5, the CDR3 gives the full variable domain: EAGVTQFPSHSVIEKGQTVTLRCDPISGHDNLYWYRRVMGKEIKFLLHFVKESKQDESGMPNNRFLAERTGGTYSTLKVQPAELEDSGVYFCASSSRLGAETQYFGPGTRLLVL.

This clonotype showed up just a few times. V is TRBV6-1 and J is TRBJ1-2; D may be TRBD1 (5 bases). Germline V CDR1 and CDR2: MNHNS, SASEGT. This CDR3 has 14 amino acids. V was shortened by 4 bases and J by 4 bases, with 13 bases between the two germline ends. CDR3 DNA: TGTGCCAGCAGTGCCACCGGACAACCCTATGGCTACACCTTC. Its translation: CASSATGQPYGYTF.

The CDR3 nucleotides are TGCGCCAGCAGTCCACTAGGGGGCGGAGATACGCAGTATTTT. As protein: CASSPLGGGDTQYF. The rearrangement links TRBV5-1 to TRBJ2-3; 7 nucleotides line up with TRBD1. The CDR3 sequence is 14 residues long. V shed 5 bases, J shed 5 bases, and the junction held 8 bases outside the gene matches. Germline CDR1 SGHRS, CDR2 YFSETQ.

This clonotype was found once. Since no conserved phenylalanine or tryptophan closes the CDR3, a read error is the likely cause. Because the CDR3's place on the DNA is in doubt, the DNA is left out and the CDR3 is given as listed by TCRdb. The chain joins TRBV9 to TRBJ1-1; no DNA check was done on the table's D call, TRBD1. From germline, CDR1 is SGDLS and CDR2 YYNGEE. Counting both end residues, the CDR3 totals 10 amino acids. The CDR3 region is CASSVGAANS.

V and J are TRBV7-2 and TRBJ2-5; 8 bases map to TRBD2. Germline CDR1 is SGHTA and CDR2 is FQGNSA. The CDR3 covers 17 residues. V trimming: 2 bases; J trimming: 3 bases; junction bases outside the gene matches: 11. CDR3 in DNA: TGTGCCAGCAGCTTATATCTAGTAGCGGGAACCAAAGAGACCCAGTACTTC. Residues: CASSLYLVAGTKETQYF.

The sample holds one count of this clonotype. The chain carries TRBV19 and TRBJ2-2, with 14 bases lining up with TRBD2. This CDR3 has 16 residues. The germline gives CDR1 LNHDA, CDR2 SQIVND (reference sequence). V lost 3 bases to trimming and J lost 6 bases; unmatched junction nucleotides: 3. The CDR3: CASSIQTSGGAGELFF. Written as DNA, the CDR3 is TGTGCCAGTAGTATCCAGACTAGCGGGGGGGCCGGGGAGCTGTTTTTT.

The sample holds a few counts of this clonotype. V gene TRBV7-9 combines with J gene TRBJ1-3; D remains ambiguous. The CDR3 is 16 residues long. The germline V gene has CDR1 SEHNR and CDR2 FQNEAQ (reference sequence). Deletions cut 2 bases from V and 8 bases from J, with 19 bases between. CDR3 nucleotide sequence: TGTGCCAGCAGCTTACCCTACCCAGAGGAAGGGCACACCATATATTTT. It codes for CASSLPYPEEGHTIYF.

V gene TRBV27 combines with J gene TRBJ1-2; possibly TRBD1 for D (6 bases). The germline V gene has CDR1 MNHEY and CDR2 SMNVEV (reference sequence). This CDR3 has 14 amino acids. V lost 8 bases and J lost 4, with 17 bases in between. The CDR3 is CASPRTERSYGYTF. CDR3 coding DNA: TGTGCCAGCCCCCGGACAGAACGGAGCTATGGCTACACCTTC.

The count of this clonotype is one. The chain joins TRBV20-1 to TRBJ2-7, with TRBD1 identical over 8 bases. CDR1 DFQATT and CDR2 SNEGSKA come from the germline V gene (reference sequence). V was pared by 6 bases and J by 7 bases, with 14 bases of the junction left unmatched. The CDR3 spans 14 residues. The CDR3 DNA reads as TGCAGTGCCACCCCCCGGCAGGGGGCAGGTGAGCAGTACTTC. Translating it yields CSATPRQGAGEQYF.